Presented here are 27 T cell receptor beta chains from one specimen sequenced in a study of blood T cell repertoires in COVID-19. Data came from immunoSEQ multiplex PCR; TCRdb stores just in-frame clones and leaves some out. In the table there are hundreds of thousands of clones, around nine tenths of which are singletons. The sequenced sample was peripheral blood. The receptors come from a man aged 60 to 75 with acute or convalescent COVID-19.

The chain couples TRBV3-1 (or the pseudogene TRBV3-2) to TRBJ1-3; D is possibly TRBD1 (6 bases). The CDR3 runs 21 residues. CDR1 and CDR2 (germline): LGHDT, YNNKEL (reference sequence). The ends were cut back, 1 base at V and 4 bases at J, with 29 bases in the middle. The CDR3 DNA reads TGTGCCAGCAGCCAAGTTCGACGGGAGGGGGGACGGCAGTCGTCCGGAAACACCATATATTTT. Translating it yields CASSQVRREGGRQSSGNTIYF.

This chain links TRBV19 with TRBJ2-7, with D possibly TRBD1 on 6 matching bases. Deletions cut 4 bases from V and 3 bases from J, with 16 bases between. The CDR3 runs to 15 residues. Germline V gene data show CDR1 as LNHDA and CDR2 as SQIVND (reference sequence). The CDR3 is CASSTSGATVYEQYF. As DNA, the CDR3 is TGTGCCAGTAGTACTTCAGGGGCGACGGTCTACGAGCAGTACTTC. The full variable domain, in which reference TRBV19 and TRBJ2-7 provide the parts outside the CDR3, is DGGITQSPKYLFRKEGQNVTLSCEQNLNHDAMYWYRQDPGQGLRLIYYSQIVNDFQKGDIAEGYSVSREKKESFPLTVTSAQKNPTAFYLCASSTSGATVYEQYFGPGTRLTVT.

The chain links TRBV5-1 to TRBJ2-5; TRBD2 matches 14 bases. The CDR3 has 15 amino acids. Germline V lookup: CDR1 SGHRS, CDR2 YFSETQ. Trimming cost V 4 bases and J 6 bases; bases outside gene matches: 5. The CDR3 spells CASSLTSGGAKTQYF. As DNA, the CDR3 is TGCGCCAGCAGCCTGACTAGCGGGGGGGCGAAGACCCAGTACTTC.

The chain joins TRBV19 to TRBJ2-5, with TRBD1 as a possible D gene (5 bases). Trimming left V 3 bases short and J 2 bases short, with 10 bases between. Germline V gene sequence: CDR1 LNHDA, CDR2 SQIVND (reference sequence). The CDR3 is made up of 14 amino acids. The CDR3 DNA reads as TGTGCCAGTAGTATGGGGCAGATACAAGAGACCCAGTACTTC. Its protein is CASSMGQIQETQYF.

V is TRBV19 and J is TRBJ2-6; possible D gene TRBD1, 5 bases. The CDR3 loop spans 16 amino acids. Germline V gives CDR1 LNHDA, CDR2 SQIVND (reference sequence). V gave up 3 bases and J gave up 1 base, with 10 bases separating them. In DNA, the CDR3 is TGTGCCAGTAGTATCTTAAGGGGTTCTGGGGCCAACGTCCTGACTTTC. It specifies CASSILRGSGANVLTF.

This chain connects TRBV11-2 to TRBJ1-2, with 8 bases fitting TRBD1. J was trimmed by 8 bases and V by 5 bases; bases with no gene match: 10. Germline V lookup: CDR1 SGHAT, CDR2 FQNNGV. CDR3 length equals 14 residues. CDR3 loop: CASSKDRVFEGYTF. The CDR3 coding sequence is TGTGCCAGCAGCAAGGACAGGGTCTTTGAGGGCTACACCTTC.

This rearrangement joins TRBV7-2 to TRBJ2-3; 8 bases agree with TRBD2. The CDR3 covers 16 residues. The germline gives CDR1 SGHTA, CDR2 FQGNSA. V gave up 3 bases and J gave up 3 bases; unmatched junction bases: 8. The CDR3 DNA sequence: TGTGCCAGCAGCTTCGTCGGGGGGGGCAATACAGATACGCAGTATTTT. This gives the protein CASSFVGGGNTDTQYF.

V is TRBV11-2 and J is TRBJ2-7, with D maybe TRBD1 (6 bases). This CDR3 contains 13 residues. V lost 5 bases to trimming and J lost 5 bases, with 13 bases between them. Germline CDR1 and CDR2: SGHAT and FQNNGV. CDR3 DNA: TGTGCCAGCAGCCATCCAGGGGCTCACGAGCAGTACTTC. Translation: CASSHPGAHEQYF. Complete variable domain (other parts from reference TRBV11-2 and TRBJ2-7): EAGVAQSPRYKIIEKRQSVAFWCNPISGHATLYWYQQILGQGPKLLIQFQNNGVVDDSQLPKDRFSAERLKGVDSTLKIQPAKLEDSAVYLCASSHPGAHEQYFGPGTRLTVT.

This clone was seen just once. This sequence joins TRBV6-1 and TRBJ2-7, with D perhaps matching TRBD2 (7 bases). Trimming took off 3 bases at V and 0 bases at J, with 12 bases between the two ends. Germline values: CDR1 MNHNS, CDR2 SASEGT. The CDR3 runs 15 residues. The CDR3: CASSEGGPSSYEQYF. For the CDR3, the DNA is TGTGCCAGCAGTGAGGGGGGGCCTAGCTCCTACGAGCAGTACTTC.

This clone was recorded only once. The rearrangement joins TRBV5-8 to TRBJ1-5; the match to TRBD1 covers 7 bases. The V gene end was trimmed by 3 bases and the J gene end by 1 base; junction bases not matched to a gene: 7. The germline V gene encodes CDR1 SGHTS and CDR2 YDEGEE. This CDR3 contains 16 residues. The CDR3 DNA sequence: TGTGCCAGCAGCTGGGGCAGGGGGGTGAGCAATCAGCCCCAGCATTTT. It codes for CASSWGRGVSNQPQHF.

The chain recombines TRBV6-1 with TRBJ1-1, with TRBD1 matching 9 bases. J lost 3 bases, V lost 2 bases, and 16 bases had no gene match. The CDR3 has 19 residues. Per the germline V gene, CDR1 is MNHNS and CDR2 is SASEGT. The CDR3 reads CASSERFSTGGGGDTEAFF. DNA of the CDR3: TGTGCCAGCAGTGAAAGGTTCTCGACAGGGGGAGGGGGGGACACTGAAGCTTTCTTT.

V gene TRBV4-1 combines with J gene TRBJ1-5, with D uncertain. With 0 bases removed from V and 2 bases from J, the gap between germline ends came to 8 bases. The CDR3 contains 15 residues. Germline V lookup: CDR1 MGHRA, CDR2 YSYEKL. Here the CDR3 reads CASSQDPNGNQPQHF. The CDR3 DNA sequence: TGCGCCAGCAGCCAAGATCCTAACGGCAATCAGCCCCAGCATTTT.

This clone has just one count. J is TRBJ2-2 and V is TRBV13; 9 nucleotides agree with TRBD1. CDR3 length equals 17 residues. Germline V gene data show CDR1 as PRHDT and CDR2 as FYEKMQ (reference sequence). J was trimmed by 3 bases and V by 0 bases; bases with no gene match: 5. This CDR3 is CASSLGDRGRYTGELFF. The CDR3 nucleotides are TGTGCCAGCAGCTTAGGGGACAGGGGTCGGTACACCGGGGAGCTGTTTTTT.

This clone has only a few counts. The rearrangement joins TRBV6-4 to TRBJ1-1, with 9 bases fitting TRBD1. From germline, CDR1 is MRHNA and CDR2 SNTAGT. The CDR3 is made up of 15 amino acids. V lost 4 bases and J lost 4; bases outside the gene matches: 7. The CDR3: CASSAQGAPGTEAFF. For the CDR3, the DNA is TGTGCCAGCAGTGCACAGGGGGCGCCGGGCACTGAAGCTTTCTTT.

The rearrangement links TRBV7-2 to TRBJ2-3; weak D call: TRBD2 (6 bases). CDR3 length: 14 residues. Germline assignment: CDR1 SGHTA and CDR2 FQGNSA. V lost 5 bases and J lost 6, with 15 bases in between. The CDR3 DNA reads TGTGCCAGCAGCACCCGGCGGGGCGGGGATACGCAGTATTTT. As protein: CASSTRRGGDTQYF.

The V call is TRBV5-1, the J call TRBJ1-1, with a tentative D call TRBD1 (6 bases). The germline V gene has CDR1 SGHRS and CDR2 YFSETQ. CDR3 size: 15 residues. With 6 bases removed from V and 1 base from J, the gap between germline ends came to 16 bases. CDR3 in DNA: TGCGCCAGCACCAATGCCGGGGGGCAGAACACTGAAGCTTTCTTT. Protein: CASTNAGGQNTEAFF.

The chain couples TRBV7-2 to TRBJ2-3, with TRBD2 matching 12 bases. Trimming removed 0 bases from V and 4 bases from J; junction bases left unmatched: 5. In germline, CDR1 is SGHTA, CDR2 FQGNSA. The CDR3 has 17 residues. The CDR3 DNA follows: TGTGCCAGCAGCTTAGCGGCTAGCGGGGGGGGAGCAGATACGCAGTATTTT. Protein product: CASSLAASGGGADTQYF. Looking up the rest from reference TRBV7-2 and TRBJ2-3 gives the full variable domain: GAGVSQSPSNKVTEKGKDVELRCDPISGHTALYWYRQSLGQGLEFLIYFQGNSAPDKSGLPSDRFSAERTGGSVSTLTIQRTQQEDSAVYLCASSLAASGGGADTQYFGPGTRLTVL.

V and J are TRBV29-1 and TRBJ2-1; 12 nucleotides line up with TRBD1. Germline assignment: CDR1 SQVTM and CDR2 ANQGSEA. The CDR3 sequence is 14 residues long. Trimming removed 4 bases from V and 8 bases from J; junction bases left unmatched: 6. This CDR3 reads CSVGGTGGSDEQFF. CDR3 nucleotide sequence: TGCAGCGTTGGTGGGACAGGGGGCTCGGATGAGCAGTTCTTC.

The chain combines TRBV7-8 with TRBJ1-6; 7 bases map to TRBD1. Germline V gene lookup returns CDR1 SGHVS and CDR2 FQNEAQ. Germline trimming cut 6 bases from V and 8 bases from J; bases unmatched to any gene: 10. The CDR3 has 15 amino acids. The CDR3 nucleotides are TGTGCCAGCAGACCGGACAGGAATGATTATTCACCCCTCCACTTT. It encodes CASRPDRNDYSPLHF.

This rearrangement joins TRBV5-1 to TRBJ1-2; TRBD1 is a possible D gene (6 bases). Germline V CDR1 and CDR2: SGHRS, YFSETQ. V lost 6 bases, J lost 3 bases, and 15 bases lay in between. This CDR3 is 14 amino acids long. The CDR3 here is CASTREGGHYGYTF. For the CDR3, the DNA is TGCGCCAGCACCCGGGAGGGGGGCCACTATGGCTACACCTTC.

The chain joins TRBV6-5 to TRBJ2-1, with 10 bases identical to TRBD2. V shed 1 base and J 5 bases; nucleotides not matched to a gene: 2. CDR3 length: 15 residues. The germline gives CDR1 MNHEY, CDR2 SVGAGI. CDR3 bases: TGTGCCAGCAGTTACTGGCTAGCGGGGGACAATGAGCAGTTCTTC. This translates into CASSYWLAGDNEQFF.

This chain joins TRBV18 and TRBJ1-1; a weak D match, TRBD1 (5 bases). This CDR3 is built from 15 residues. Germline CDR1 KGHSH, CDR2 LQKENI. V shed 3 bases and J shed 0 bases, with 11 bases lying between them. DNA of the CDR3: TGTGCCAGCTCACCCCAGGAGGGGCTGAACACTGAAGCTTTCTTT. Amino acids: CASSPQEGLNTEAFF.

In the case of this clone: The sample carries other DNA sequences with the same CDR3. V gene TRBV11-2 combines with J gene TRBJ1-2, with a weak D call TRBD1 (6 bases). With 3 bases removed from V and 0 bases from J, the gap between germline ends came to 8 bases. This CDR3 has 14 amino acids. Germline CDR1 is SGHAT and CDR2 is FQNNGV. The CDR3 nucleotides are TGTGCCAGCAGCTTGGCAGGGGCTAACTATGGCTACACCTTC. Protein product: CASSLAGANYGYTF.

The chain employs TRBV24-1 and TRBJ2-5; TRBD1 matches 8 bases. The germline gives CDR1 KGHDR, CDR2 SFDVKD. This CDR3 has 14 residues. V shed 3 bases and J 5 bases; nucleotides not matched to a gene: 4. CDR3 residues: CATSDGRGRETQYF. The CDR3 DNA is TGTGCCACCAGTGATGGCAGGGGGCGTGAGACCCAGTACTTC.

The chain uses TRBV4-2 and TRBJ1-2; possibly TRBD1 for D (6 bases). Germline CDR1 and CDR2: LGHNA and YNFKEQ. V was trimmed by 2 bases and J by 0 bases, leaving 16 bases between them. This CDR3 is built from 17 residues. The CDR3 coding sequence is TGTGCCAGCAGCCAACGCGGATCCCAGGGGACTAACTATGGCTACACCTTC. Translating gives CASSQRGSQGTNYGYTF.

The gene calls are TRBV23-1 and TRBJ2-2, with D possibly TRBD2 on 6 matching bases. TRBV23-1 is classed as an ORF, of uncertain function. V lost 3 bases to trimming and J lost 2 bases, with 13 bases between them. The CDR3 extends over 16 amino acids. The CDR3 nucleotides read TGCGCCAGCAGTCACGCCGGAGGGATTAACACCGGGGAGCTGTTTTTT. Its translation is CASSHAGGINTGELFF.

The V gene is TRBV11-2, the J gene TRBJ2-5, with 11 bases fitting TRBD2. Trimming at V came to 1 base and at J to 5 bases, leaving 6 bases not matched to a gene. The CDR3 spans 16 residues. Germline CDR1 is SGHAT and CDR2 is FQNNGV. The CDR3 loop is CASSLGLAGGSETQYF. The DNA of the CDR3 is TGTGCCAGCAGCTTAGGGCTAGCGGGGGGATCGGAGACCCAGTACTTC.